This is a list of T cell receptor beta chains from one sample in a study of T cells in Graves' hyperthyroidism and ophthalmopathy. From the multiplex PCR reads, TCRdb called clonotypes with MiXCR, one entry per CDR3 protein. This sample has fewer than 750,000 distinct CDR3 sequences, with about 43% found just once. The material sequenced was peripheral blood or thyroid tissue (not recorded which). The receptors derive from a woman under 30 with Graves' hyperthyroidism. CDR3s include the opening cysteine and the closing phenylalanine or tryptophan. The D gene is left open where the match is weak. Size values are once, few and many counts, or a class for expanded clones, and some rows have none.

d_gene,j_gene,v_gene,abundance,CDR3nt,CDR3aa
-,TRBJ1-3,TRBV19,-,TGTGCCAGTAGTTACCCGGGACTAGCGGGAGGAACCACCATATATTTT,CASSYPGLAGGTTIYF
-,TRBJ1-5,TRBV20-1,once,TGCAGTGCTAGGGTGGCTGGGGGCGGTCAGCCCCAGCATTTT,CSARVAGGGQPQHF
TRBD2,TRBJ2-7,TRBV29-1,-,TGCAGCGTTGAGACCAGCGGGAGGGCCTACGAGCAGTACTTC,CSVETSGRAYEQYF
-,TRBJ1-5,TRBV20-1,-,TGCAGCACTCGGGGGAGGTATCAGCCCCAGCATTTT,CSTRGRYQPQHF
-,TRBJ2-5,TRBV7-2,-,TGTGCCAGCAGAAAGGGGGGGGCACAGCGAGAGACCCAGTACTTC,CASRKGGAQRETQYF
-,TRBJ1-6,TRBV20-1,-,TGCACGGTCGGGCAGGGCCCCTATAATTCACCCCTCCACTTT,CTVGQGPYNSPLHF
-,TRBJ1-5,TRBV6-4,few,TGTGCCAGCAGTTACTCGAGGTCGGGGGTGGGGGATCAGCCCCAGCATTTT,CASSYSRSGVGDQPQHF
TRBD1,TRBJ2-5,TRBV20-1,many,TGCAGTGCTAGAGATTGGACAGGGAAAGAGACCCAGTACTTC,CSARDWTGKETQYF
-,TRBJ1-6,TRBV4-3,many,TGCGCCAGCAGCCAAGACGGACAGACCCCCACCCTCCACTTT,CASSQDGQTPTLHF
TRBD1,TRBJ1-2,TRBV29-1,-,TGCAGCAGCTCCCGCAGGGGGAACTATGGCTACACCTTC,CSSSRRGNYGYTF
TRBD1,TRBJ1-5,TRBV6-5,many,TGTGCCAGCAGTTACGGGACAGGGGATAGCAATCAGCCCCAGCATTTT,CASSYGTGDSNQPQHF
-,TRBJ1-2,TRBV29-1,-,TGCAGCCAAGATTGGGGGACGGATTATGGCTACACCTTC,CSQDWGTDYGYTF
-,TRBJ2-2,TRBV19,-,TGTGCCAGTAGAGACAGAACGGACACCGGGGAGCTGTTTTTT,CASRDRTDTGELFF
-,TRBJ1-2,TRBV10-3,few,TGTGCCAGCAGTGAAGAGGGCGGCTACACCTTC,CASSEEGGYTF
-,TRBJ2-5,TRBV11-1,many,TGTGCCAGCAGCTTAGCGGCGAGGGGTGAGACCCAGTACTTC,CASSLAARGETQYF
TRBD2,TRBJ2-3,TRBV12-3/TRBV12-4,once,TGTGCCAGCAGTTTTCCCAGCGGGAGCAGAACAGATACGCAGTATTTT,CASSFPSGSRTDTQYF
-,TRBJ1-1,TRBV29-1,-,TGCAGCGTTACGACTGAAGCTTTCTTT,CSVTTEAFF
TRBD1,TRBJ2-2,TRBV10-3,-,TGTGCCATCAGCCCGAGACAGGGGGTCGGAAACACCGGGGAGCTGTTTTTT,CAISPRQGVGNTGELFF
-,TRBJ1-3,TRBV7-9,many,TGTGCCAGCAGCGGCCGACTCTGGAGCTCTGGAAACACCATATATTTT,CASSGRLWSSGNTIYF
TRBD2,TRBJ2-1,TRBV24-1,-,TGTGCCACCAGTGAGAGGAGGACTAGCGGTTACAATGAGCAGTTCTTC,CATSERRTSGYNEQFF
TRBD2,TRBJ2-2,TRBV4-2,many,TGTGCCAGCAGCCAAGCTAGCGGGAGGGCCGACACCGGGGAGCTGTTTTTT,CASSQASGRADTGELFF
TRBD2,TRBJ2-6,TRBV5-1,many,TGCGCCAGCAGCCCTAGCGGGAGATCTGGGGCCAACGTCCTGACTTTC,CASSPSGRSGANVLTF
TRBD2,TRBJ2-1,TRBV24-1,few,TGTGCCACCACTAGCGGGTCCTACAATGAGCAGTTCTTC,CATTSGSYNEQFF